Detailed here is one TCR beta chain. The sample belongs to a study of blood T cell repertoires in COVID-19. Study overall: There were acute and convalescent COVID-19 samples, and they came from the United States, Italy and Spain. T cells, B-cell-depleted T cells, or PBMCs supplied cDNA or gDNA.

Trimming cost V 3 bases and J 6 bases; bases outside gene matches: 14. The CDR3 is made up of 16 amino acids. In germline, CDR1 is LGHNA, CDR2 YNFKEQ. Original data processing: Quantification of nucleated cells was approximated via reference gene primer amplification. The repertoire was sequenced with immunoSEQ multiplex PCR; TCRdb's copy has only in-frame clones and lacks some. The DNA gave D and trimming, while V, J and clone size come from that table. The sample includes approximately 110,000 clones, 69% of them seen just once. The rearrangement links TRBV4-2 to TRBJ2-7, with TRBD2 matching over 7 bases. Sequences were obtained from peripheral blood. This receptor was taken from an elderly man with acute or convalescent COVID-19. CDR3 protein: CASSHTPRDLAGEQYF. DNA for the CDR3: TGTGCCAGCAGCCATACCCCCCGGGACTTAGCGGGCGAGCAGTACTTC.